The 12 T cell receptor beta chains below were found in one sample sequenced in a study of cytomegalovirus exposure and HLA in healthy donors. The PCR contained 60 Vbeta and 13 Jbeta primers. TCRdb's copy holds only in-frame clones and misses some; the assay was immunoSEQ multiplex PCR. This table has roughly 170,000 clones, approximately 81% appearing once. Specimen: PBMCs. These receptor sequences come from a male donor in good health and CMV-seronegative.

This clone was observed a few times. The rearrangement uses TRBV7-9 and TRBJ1-1; D is undetermined. V was trimmed by 1 base and J by 0 bases, leaving 9 bases between them. Germline V gene data show CDR1 as SEHNR and CDR2 as FQNEAQ (reference sequence). The CDR3 spans 15 residues. Here the CDR3 DNA reads TGTGCCAGCAGCTTAGGAGCGGGAATGAACACTGAAGCTTTCTTT. Translation: CASSLGAGMNTEAFF.

The chain couples TRBV19 to TRBJ1-2; D perhaps matches TRBD1 (5 bases). Trimming took off 6 bases at V and 2 bases at J, with 10 bases between the two ends. The CDR3 totals 13 residues. Germline V gene data show CDR1 as LNHDA and CDR2 as SQIVND (reference sequence). The CDR3 loop is CASSLQVNYGYTF. The CDR3 DNA reads TGTGCCAGTAGCCTACAGGTCAACTATGGCTACACCTTC.

V gene TRBV28 combines with J gene TRBJ1-3; TRBD1 might be the D (5 bases). Germline V CDR1 and CDR2: MDHEN, SYDVKM. The CDR3 length is 16 residues. Between the trimmed V and J ends, which lost 5 bases and 2 bases, there was a span of 16 bases. The CDR3 spells CASSRNQGRTGNTIYF. CDR3 DNA sequence: TGTGCCAGCAGTAGAAATCAGGGTAGGACTGGAAACACCATATATTTT.

The count of this clone is one. Distinct nucleotide sequences in the sample also encode this CDR3. V and J are TRBV9 and TRBJ2-7; 7 bases line up with TRBD2. The V gene's germline CDR1 is SGDLS and CDR2 YYNGEE. This CDR3 has 13 amino acids. The CDR3 DNA reads TGTGCTAGCTCTGCACGGGGGGAGCGGGAGCAGTACTTC. Its protein product is CASSARGEREQYF.

This rearrangement joins TRBV4-3 to TRBJ1-2; 7 nucleotides match TRBD1. CDR3 size: 14 residues. J gave up 6 bases and V 4 bases, and 8 bases lay outside the gene matches. CDR1 and CDR2 from the germline V gene are LGHNA and YSLEER. The CDR3 DNA reads TGCGCCAGCAGCCGCCTGGGTGACAGGGATGGCTACACCTTC. This encodes CASSRLGDRDGYTF.

This chain links TRBV10-2 with TRBJ2-6; D is uncertain. Per germline, CDR1 WSHSY and CDR2 SAAADI. This CDR3 is built from 14 residues. Trimming removed 6 bases from V and 0 bases from J, with 6 bases in between. The chain's CDR3 is CASRQNSGANVLTF. For the CDR3, the DNA is TGCGCCAGCAGACAGAACTCTGGGGCCAACGTCCTGACTTTC.

The chain combines TRBV2 with TRBJ2-7, with TRBD2 matching over 7 bases. CDR3 size: 17 residues. V shed 5 bases, J shed 2 bases, and the junction held 15 bases outside the gene matches. Germline V gene data show CDR1 as SNHLY and CDR2 as FYNNEI. CDR3 sequence reads: CASSPFGLSGFTYEQYF. CDR3 nucleotides: TGTGCCAGCAGTCCCTTCGGCCTTAGCGGGTTCACCTACGAGCAGTACTTC.

The rearrangement links TRBV16 to TRBJ2-3; tentative D call: TRBD2 (5 bases). Germline V CDR1 and CDR2: KGHSY, FQNENV. V was pared by 4 bases and J by 4 bases, with 12 bases between. This CDR3 contains 14 residues. Written as DNA, the CDR3 is TGTGCCAGCAGCCCCCGATCGGGGTCAGATACGCAGTATTTT. This gives the protein CASSPRSGSDTQYF. Variable domain in full (rest from reference TRBV16 and TRBJ2-3): GEEVAQTPKHLVRGEGQKAKLYCAPIKGHSYVFWYQQVLKNEFKFLISFQNENVFDETGMPKERFSAKCLPNSPCSLEIQATKLEDSAVYFCASSPRSGSDTQYFGPGTRLTVL.

The chain uses TRBV13 and TRBJ2-3; D uncertain. This CDR3 is 10 amino acids long. Germline CDR1 and CDR2: PRHDT and FYEKMQ (reference sequence). The CDR3 is CAHGLDTQYF. The CDR3, as DNA: TGTGCTCACGGGTTGGATACGCAGTATTTT.

The chain has TRBV5-1 and TRBJ2-3, with a tentative D call TRBD2 (5 bases). Germline loops: CDR1 SGHRS, CDR2 YFSETQ. V lost 0 bases and J 3 bases, leaving 20 bases between the germline ends. The CDR3 contains 18 residues. The CDR3: CASSLDVGGGGRTDTQYF. Written as DNA, the CDR3 is TGCGCCAGCAGCTTGGATGTCGGCGGAGGAGGTAGGACAGATACGCAGTATTTT.

The V and J genes are TRBV5-4 and TRBJ2-1, with TRBD2 matching over 9 bases. Germline values: CDR1 SGHNT, CDR2 YYREEE (reference sequence). V was clipped by 0 bases and J by 6 bases; unmatched bases: 7. The CDR3 extends over 16 amino acids. Here the CDR3 DNA reads TGTGCCAGCAGCTTGGCCGCAGGACTAGCGACCAATGAGCAGTTCTTC. This codes for CASSLAAGLATNEQFF.

The V call is TRBV5-1, the J call TRBJ2-4; maybe TRBD1 (5 bases). Germline CDR1 and CDR2: SGHRS and YFSETQ. Trimming removed 2 bases from V and 3 bases from J, with 9 bases in between. This CDR3 region has 14 residues. CDR3 sequence (DNA): TGCGCCAGCAGCTTAATAGGGGACAAAAACATTCAGTACTTC. This encodes CASSLIGDKNIQYF.